This paragraph reports one T cell receptor beta chain. This entry belongs to a study of T cell responses to AZD1222 COVID-19 vaccine. The assay was immunoSEQ multiplex PCR, and TCRdb's table has in-frame clones only and misses some. The sample includes around 96,000 clones, 70% to 90% of them seen just once. Germline-derived CDR1 and CDR2 are LNHDA and SQIVND (reference sequence). The CDR3 has 15 amino acids. Unmatched junction bases numbered 4, after V lost 4 bases and J lost 2 bases. The source material was peripheral blood, sampled on day 0 of AZD1222 vaccination. V is TRBV19 and J is TRBJ1-4; 7 nucleotides match TRBD1. The TCR comes from an adult in good health. The CDR3 loop is CASSTQTGTNEKLFF. The CDR3 coding sequence is TGTGCCAGTAGTACACAGACAGGGACTAATGAAAAACTGTTTTTT. The full variable domain, with the rest looked up from reference TRBV19 and TRBJ1-4, is DGGITQSPKYLFRKEGQNVTLSCEQNLNHDAMYWYRQDPGQGLRLIYYSQIVNDFQKGDIAEGYSVSREKKESFPLTVTSAQKNPTAFYLCASSTQTGTNEKLFFGSGTQLSVL.